A selection of T cell receptor beta chains follows, all from one sample in a study of neurological immune-mediated disorders. TCRdb analysed the 5' RACE reads with MiXCR anew, one entry per CDR3 protein. In the table there are about 59,000 distinct CDR3 sequences, roughly 3.5% of which are singletons. The sample taken for sequencing was PBMCs. These receptors were taken from a woman aged 25 to 39 with multiple sclerosis. Both conserved end residues are part of each CDR3. The D gene is left open where the match is weak. Only some rows state a clone size, as once, few, many or a class for expanded clones.

j_call: TRBJ2-1
d_call: TRBD2
v_call: TRBV5-1
clone_size: many
cdr3_nt: TGCGCCAGCAGCCCGGGACTAGCGGGTTACAATGAGCAGTTCTTC
cdr3_aa: CASSPGLAGYNEQFF

j_call: TRBJ1-4
d_call: -
v_call: TRBV20-1
clone_size: many
cdr3_nt: TGCAGTGCTAGAACACCGGTGGCAACTAATGAAAAACTGTTTTTT
cdr3_aa: CSARTPVATNEKLFF

j_call: TRBJ2-7
d_call: -
v_call: TRBV29-1
clone_size: many
cdr3_nt: TGCAGCGTTCTAGACGGAACCTACGAGCAGTACTTC
cdr3_aa: CSVLDGTYEQYF

j_call: TRBJ2-1
d_call: -
v_call: TRBV5-1
clone_size: many
cdr3_nt: TGCGCCAGCAGCTTGTTGGGTAGGGCATCGAATGAGCAGTTCTTC
cdr3_aa: CASSLLGRASNEQFF

j_call: TRBJ2-7
d_call: -
v_call: TRBV5-1
clone_size: many
cdr3_nt: TGCGCCAGCAGCCAGACCCTAGCCCTCAGCTCCTACGAGCAGTACTTC
cdr3_aa: CASSQTLALSSYEQYF

j_call: TRBJ2-7
d_call: -
v_call: TRBV20-1
clone_size: many
cdr3_nt: TGCAGTGCTAGAGATCCCGCGGGCGCCTCCTACGAGCAGTACTTC
cdr3_aa: CSARDPAGASYEQYF

j_call: TRBJ2-7
d_call: -
v_call: TRBV7-8
clone_size: few
cdr3_nt: TGTGCCAGCAGCGGAACTCGTAGGGAGCAGTACTTC
cdr3_aa: CASSGTRREQYF

j_call: TRBJ1-2
d_call: -
v_call: TRBV20-1
clone_size: many
cdr3_nt: TGCAGTGCGCCCGATAAAGACTCAGGTGGCTACACCTTC
cdr3_aa: CSAPDKDSGGYTF

j_call: TRBJ2-7
d_call: -
v_call: TRBV2
clone_size: many
cdr3_nt: TGTGCCAGCAGTCGGGACCTAGGCTACGAGCAGTACTTC
cdr3_aa: CASSRDLGYEQYF

j_call: TRBJ2-3
d_call: TRBD2
v_call: TRBV27
clone_size: many
cdr3_nt: TGTGCCAGCAGTTCCCGGGCTAGCGGGCCCGGGGTTTCAGATACGCAGTATTTT
cdr3_aa: CASSSRASGPGVSDTQYF

j_call: TRBJ2-7
d_call: TRBD2
v_call: TRBV20-1
clone_size: many
cdr3_nt: TGCAGTGCTAGAGGACTAGCGACCTACGAGCAGTACTTC
cdr3_aa: CSARGLATYEQYF

j_call: TRBJ1-6
d_call: -
v_call: TRBV20-1
clone_size: -
cdr3_nt: TGCAGTGCTAGAGAAGGGGGGAGGTCCTATAATTCACCCCTCAACTTT
cdr3_aa: CSAREGGRSYNSPLNF

j_call: TRBJ2-5
d_call: TRBD1
v_call: TRBV12-3/TRBV12-4
clone_size: many
cdr3_nt: TGTGCCAGCAGTTTTAACAGGGGCGGTACCGAAGAGACCCAGTACTTC
cdr3_aa: CASSFNRGGTEETQYF

j_call: TRBJ2-2
d_call: TRBD1
v_call: TRBV9
clone_size: many
cdr3_nt: TGTGCCAGCAGCGTAGATCTAGGGACAGGGTCCGGGGAGCTGTTTTTT
cdr3_aa: CASSVDLGTGSGELFF

j_call: TRBJ2-2
d_call: TRBD1
v_call: TRBV7-2
clone_size: many
cdr3_nt: TGTGCCAGCAGACCAACAGGGGGCTCGGACACCGGGGAGCTGTTTTTT
cdr3_aa: CASRPTGGSDTGELFF

j_call: TRBJ1-5
d_call: TRBD1
v_call: TRBV20-1
clone_size: many
cdr3_nt: TGCAGTGTAGGACAGGGGGTCGATCAGCCCCAGCATTTT
cdr3_aa: CSVGQGVDQPQHF

j_call: TRBJ2-2
d_call: TRBD2
v_call: TRBV7-2
clone_size: many
cdr3_nt: TGTGCCAGCAGCAGAAGGACTAGTCAGACCGGGGAGCTGTTTTTT
cdr3_aa: CASSRRTSQTGELFF

j_call: TRBJ2-3
d_call: -
v_call: TRBV6-6
clone_size: few
cdr3_nt: TGTGCCAGCCGACCTAGCGGCACAGATACGCAGTATTTT
cdr3_aa: CASRPSGTDTQYF

j_call: TRBJ2-5
d_call: TRBD2
v_call: TRBV20-1
clone_size: many
cdr3_nt: TGCAGTGCTAGTCCCCTAGCGGGAGACCAAGAGACCCAGTACTTC
cdr3_aa: CSASPLAGDQETQYF

j_call: TRBJ2-5
d_call: TRBD2
v_call: TRBV5-6
clone_size: few
cdr3_nt: TGTGCCAGCAGCTTCAGCGTAGCGGGGTCCCAAGAGACCCAGTACTTC
cdr3_aa: CASSFSVAGSQETQYF

j_call: TRBJ2-3
d_call: -
v_call: TRBV12-3/TRBV12-4
clone_size: many
cdr3_nt: TGTGCCAGCAGTTTAGTGCAGGGTGAAACGCAGTATTTT
cdr3_aa: CASSLVQGETQYF

j_call: TRBJ2-4
d_call: TRBD1
v_call: TRBV29-1
clone_size: many
cdr3_nt: TGCAGCGCTGGACAGGGCTGGGAAAACATTCAGTACTTC
cdr3_aa: CSAGQGWENIQYF

j_call: TRBJ2-4
d_call: -
v_call: TRBV7-7
clone_size: many
cdr3_nt: TGTGCTAGCAGCTTAGTGGCAACGGGAGAGCTCGCCAAAAACATTCAGTACTTC
cdr3_aa: CASSLVATGELAKNIQYF

j_call: TRBJ2-5
d_call: -
v_call: TRBV20-1
clone_size: many
cdr3_nt: TGCAGTGCTAGAGATCCGGACAGTGTGTACCAAGAGACCCAGTACTTC
cdr3_aa: CSARDPDSVYQETQYF

j_call: TRBJ1-2
d_call: -
v_call: TRBV6-6
clone_size: many
cdr3_nt: TGTGCCAGCACAGGGGCCAATCGCTACACCTTC
cdr3_aa: CASTGANRYTF

j_call: TRBJ2-3
d_call: TRBD2
v_call: TRBV6-5
clone_size: many
cdr3_nt: TGTGCCAGCAGTTGGGCCCCGGGACTAGTTTCCGATACGCAGTATTTT
cdr3_aa: CASSWAPGLVSDTQYF

j_call: TRBJ2-7
d_call: TRBD2
v_call: TRBV14
clone_size: many
cdr3_nt: TGTGCCAGCAGTCGGACTAGCGGGGGGGCCTACGAGCAGTACTTC
cdr3_aa: CASSRTSGGAYEQYF

j_call: TRBJ2-7
d_call: -
v_call: TRBV20-1
clone_size: many
cdr3_nt: TGCAGTGCTAGTGCGGGGGCGGGGAGGGGCTACGAGCAGTACTTC
cdr3_aa: CSASAGAGRGYEQYF

j_call: TRBJ2-3
d_call: -
v_call: TRBV20-1
clone_size: many
cdr3_nt: TGCAGTGCTGGATATAGCGGCATTAGCACAGATACGCAGTATTTT
cdr3_aa: CSAGYSGISTDTQYF

j_call: TRBJ2-5
d_call: -
v_call: TRBV4-3
clone_size: many
cdr3_nt: TGCGCCAGCAGCCAGGTGGGAGGAAGAGAGACCCAGTACTTC
cdr3_aa: CASSQVGGRETQYF

j_call: TRBJ2-5
d_call: -
v_call: TRBV7-9
clone_size: many
cdr3_nt: TGTGCCAGCAGCTTAGGGCCAGGGGTCCAAGAGACCCAGTACTTC
cdr3_aa: CASSLGPGVQETQYF

j_call: TRBJ1-1
d_call: -
v_call: TRBV7-9
clone_size: many
cdr3_nt: TGTGCCAGCAGTCCGCGAGGGGCCACTGAAGCTTTCTTT
cdr3_aa: CASSPRGATEAFF

j_call: TRBJ1-3
d_call: -
v_call: TRBV7-2
clone_size: many
cdr3_nt: TGTGCCAGCACCTGGGCTGGCGTTTCTGGAAACACCATATATTTT
cdr3_aa: CASTWAGVSGNTIYF

j_call: TRBJ2-5
d_call: TRBD1
v_call: TRBV19
clone_size: -
cdr3_nt: TGTGCCAGTAGTATAGGTACAGGGGTGGAGACCCAGTACTTC
cdr3_aa: CASSIGTGVETQYF

j_call: TRBJ2-1
d_call: TRBD1
v_call: TRBV20-1
clone_size: few
cdr3_nt: TGCAGTATGGACAGGGGGCTAGAAGAGCAGTTCTTC
cdr3_aa: CSMDRGLEEQFF

j_call: TRBJ1-2
d_call: -
v_call: TRBV12-3/TRBV12-4
clone_size: few
cdr3_nt: TGTGCCAGCAGTTTTTTGGGATATGGCTACACCTTC
cdr3_aa: CASSFLGYGYTF

j_call: TRBJ1-2
d_call: -
v_call: TRBV12-3/TRBV12-4
clone_size: many
cdr3_nt: TGTGCCAGCAGTTTAGGACACTCAGGAGGAGGCTACACCTTC
cdr3_aa: CASSLGHSGGGYTF

j_call: TRBJ2-2
d_call: TRBD2
v_call: TRBV20-1
clone_size: many
cdr3_nt: TGCAGTGCTATAGGACTAGCGGGACCCACCGGGGAGCTGTTTTTT
cdr3_aa: CSAIGLAGPTGELFF

j_call: TRBJ1-1
d_call: -
v_call: TRBV11-2
clone_size: -
cdr3_nt: TGTGCCAGCAGATTCGGGGCTGAAGCTTTCTTT
cdr3_aa: CASRFGAEAFF

j_call: TRBJ1-6
d_call: -
v_call: TRBV6-5
clone_size: -
cdr3_nt: TGTGCCAGCATCCCGACAGTTTATTCACCCCTCAACTTT
cdr3_aa: CASIPTVYSPLNF

j_call: TRBJ2-7
d_call: -
v_call: TRBV15
clone_size: many
cdr3_nt: TGTGCCACCAGCAGAAAGACTGGATTGGGGTCCTACGAGCAGTACTTC
cdr3_aa: CATSRKTGLGSYEQYF

j_call: TRBJ1-2
d_call: -
v_call: TRBV28
clone_size: many
cdr3_nt: TGTGCCAGCAGCTATAACGGACAGATCTATGGCTACACCTTC
cdr3_aa: CASSYNGQIYGYTF

j_call: TRBJ1-2
d_call: -
v_call: TRBV18
clone_size: many
cdr3_nt: TGTGCCAGCTCACCCCTGGTGGCAGAGTTAGGCACCTTC
cdr3_aa: CASSPLVAELGTF